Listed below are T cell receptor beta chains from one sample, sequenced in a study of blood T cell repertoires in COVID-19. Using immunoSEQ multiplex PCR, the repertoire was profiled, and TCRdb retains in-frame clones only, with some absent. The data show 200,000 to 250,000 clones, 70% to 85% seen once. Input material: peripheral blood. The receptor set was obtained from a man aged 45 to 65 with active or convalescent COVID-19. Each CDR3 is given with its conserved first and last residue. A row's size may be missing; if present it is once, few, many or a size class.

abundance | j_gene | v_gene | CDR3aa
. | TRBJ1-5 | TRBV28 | CASSLAENQPQHF
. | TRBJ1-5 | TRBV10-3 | CAIRAGDNQPQHF
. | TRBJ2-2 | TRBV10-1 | CASIQDSITGELFF
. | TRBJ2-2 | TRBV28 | CASSPRTGVSGELFF
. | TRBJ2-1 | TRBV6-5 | CASSFQGGSYNEQFF
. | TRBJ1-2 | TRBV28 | CASSPGRGREDYGYTF
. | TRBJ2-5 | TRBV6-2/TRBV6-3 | CASSYQGLAGLEETQYF
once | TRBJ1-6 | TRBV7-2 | CASSLQGIDSPLHF
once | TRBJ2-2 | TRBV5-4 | CASSLDRTGELFF
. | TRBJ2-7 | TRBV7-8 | CASRLRQGSYEQYF
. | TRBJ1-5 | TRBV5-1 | CASSFGGGHQPQHF
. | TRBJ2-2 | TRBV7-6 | CASSSGGPTLTPVELFF
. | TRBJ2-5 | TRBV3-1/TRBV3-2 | CASSPTPNDRGRKYF
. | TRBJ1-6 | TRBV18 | CASSPSGDSPLHF
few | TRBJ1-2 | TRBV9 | CASSDRVGYTF
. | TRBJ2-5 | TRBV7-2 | CASSPQGQERETQYF
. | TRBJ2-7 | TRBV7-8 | CASSKQGDLSYEQYF
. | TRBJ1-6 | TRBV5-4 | CASSLPRDRGIASPLHF
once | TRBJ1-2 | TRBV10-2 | CASSERQGYGYTF
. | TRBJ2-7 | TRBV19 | CASSVSGRADEQYF
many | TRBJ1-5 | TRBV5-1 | CASSLFGGSNQPQHF
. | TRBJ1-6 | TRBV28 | CASSYPSGTGSSPLHF
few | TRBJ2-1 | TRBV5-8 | CASGLGLAGSYEQFF
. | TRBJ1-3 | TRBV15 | CATSRRDRGQNTIYF
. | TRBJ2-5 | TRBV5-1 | CASKVAAGYQETQYF
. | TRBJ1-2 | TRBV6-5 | CASSYSRQGRGYTF
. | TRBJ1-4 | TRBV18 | CASSPVPGQEKLFF
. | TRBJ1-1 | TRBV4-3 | CASSQARGWMNTEAFF
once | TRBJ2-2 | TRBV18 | CASSPRQGASTGELFF
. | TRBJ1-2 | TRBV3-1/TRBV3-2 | CASSQMGGGYTF
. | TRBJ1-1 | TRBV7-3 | CASSLDRNTEAFF
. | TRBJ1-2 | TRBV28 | CASSPSDREAGGYTF
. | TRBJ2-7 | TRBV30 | CACAGRVTYEQYF
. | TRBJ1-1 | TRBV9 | CASSVVTSTEAFF
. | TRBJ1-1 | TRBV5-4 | CASSSVNTEAFF
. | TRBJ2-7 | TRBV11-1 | CASSLGRGGPYEQYF
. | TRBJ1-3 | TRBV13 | CASSPTGGGGNTIYF
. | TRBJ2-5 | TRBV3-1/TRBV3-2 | CASSQGTNRETQYF
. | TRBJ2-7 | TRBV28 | CASSPLLGYEQYF
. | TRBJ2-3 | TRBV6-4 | CASSDGISGGADTQYF
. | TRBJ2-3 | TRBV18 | CASSLTRTSGTDTQYF
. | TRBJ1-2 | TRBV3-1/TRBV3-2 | CASSQGGGGAGYTF
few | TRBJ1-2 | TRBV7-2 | CASSLRQRSYGYTF
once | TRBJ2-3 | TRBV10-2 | CASSERGDTQYF
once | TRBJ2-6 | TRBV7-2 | CASSFLWTGFSGANVLTF
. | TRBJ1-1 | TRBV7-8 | CASSLGPSGVNTEAFF